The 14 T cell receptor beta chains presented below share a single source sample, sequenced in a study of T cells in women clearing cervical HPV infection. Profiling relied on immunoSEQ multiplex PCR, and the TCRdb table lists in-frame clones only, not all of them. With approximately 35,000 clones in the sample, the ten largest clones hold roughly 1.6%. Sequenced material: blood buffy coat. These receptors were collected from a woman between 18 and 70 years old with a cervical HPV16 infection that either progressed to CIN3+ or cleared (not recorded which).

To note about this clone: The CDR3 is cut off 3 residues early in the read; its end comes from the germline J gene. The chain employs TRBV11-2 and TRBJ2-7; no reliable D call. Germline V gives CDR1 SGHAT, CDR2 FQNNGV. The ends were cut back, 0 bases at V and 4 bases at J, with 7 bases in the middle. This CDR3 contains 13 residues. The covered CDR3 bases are TGTGCCAGCAGCTTAGATCGACTGTACGAG. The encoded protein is CASSLDRLYE. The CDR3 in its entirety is CASSLDRLYEQYF.

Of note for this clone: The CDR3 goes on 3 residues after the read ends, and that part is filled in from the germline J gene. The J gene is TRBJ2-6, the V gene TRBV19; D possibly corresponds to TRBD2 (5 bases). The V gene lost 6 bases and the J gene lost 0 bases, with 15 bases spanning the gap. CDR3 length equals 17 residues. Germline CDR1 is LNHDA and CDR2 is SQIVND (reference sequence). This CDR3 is CASSLTSNPSGANVLTF. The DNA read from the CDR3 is TGTGCCAGTAGCCTTACTAGTAACCCCTCTGGGGCCAACGTC. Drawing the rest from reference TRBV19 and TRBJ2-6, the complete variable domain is DGGITQSPKYLFRKEGQNVTLSCEQNLNHDAMYWYRQDPGQGLRLIYYSQIVNDFQKGDIAEGYSVSREKKESFPLTVTSAQKNPTAFYLCASSLTSNPSGANVLTFGAGSRLTVL.

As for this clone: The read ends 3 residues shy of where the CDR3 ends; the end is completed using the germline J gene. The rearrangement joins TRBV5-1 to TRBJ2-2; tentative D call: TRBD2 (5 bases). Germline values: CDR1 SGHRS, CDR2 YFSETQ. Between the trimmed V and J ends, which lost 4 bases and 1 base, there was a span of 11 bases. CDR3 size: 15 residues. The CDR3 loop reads CASSRSEKNTGELFF. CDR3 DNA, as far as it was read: TGCGCCAGCAGCCGTAGCGAGAAGAACACCGGGGAG.

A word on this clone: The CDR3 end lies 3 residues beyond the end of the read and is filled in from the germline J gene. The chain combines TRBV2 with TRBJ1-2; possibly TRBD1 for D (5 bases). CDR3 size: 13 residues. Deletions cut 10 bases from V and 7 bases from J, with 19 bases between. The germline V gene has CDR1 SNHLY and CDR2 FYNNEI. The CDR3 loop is CATTREGKFGYTF. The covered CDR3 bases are TGTGCCACCACCAGGGAGGGAAAATTTGGC.

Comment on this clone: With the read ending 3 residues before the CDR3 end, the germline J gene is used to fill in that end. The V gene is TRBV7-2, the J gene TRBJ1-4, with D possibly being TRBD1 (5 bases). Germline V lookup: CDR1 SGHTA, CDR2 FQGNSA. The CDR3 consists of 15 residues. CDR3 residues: CASSFSGTGANVLFF. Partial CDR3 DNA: TGTGCCAGCAGCTTTTCAGGGACTGGGGCCAACGTA.

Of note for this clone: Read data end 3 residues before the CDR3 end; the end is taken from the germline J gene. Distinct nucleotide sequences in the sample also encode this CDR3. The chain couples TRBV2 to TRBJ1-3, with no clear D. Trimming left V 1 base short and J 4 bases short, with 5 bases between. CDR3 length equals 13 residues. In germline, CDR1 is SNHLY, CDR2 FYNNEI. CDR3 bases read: TGTGCCAGCAGTGAAGGGCAGGGAAACACC. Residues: CASSEGQGNT. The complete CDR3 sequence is CASSEGQGNTIYF.

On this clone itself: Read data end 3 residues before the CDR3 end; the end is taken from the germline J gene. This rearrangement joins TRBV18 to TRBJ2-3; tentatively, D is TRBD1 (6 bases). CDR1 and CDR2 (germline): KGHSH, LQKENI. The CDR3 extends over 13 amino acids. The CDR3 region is CASSRTVQETQYF. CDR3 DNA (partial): TGTGCCAGCTCCCGGACAGTCCAAGAGACG.

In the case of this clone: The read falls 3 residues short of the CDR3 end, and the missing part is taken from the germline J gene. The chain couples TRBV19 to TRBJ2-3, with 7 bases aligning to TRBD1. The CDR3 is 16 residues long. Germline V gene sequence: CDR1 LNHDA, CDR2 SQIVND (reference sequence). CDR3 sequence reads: CASSIRGQELNQPQYF. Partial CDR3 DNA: TGTGCCAGTAGCATCCGAGGACAGGAACTCAATCAGCCG.

The CDR3 sequence: CASSSLGRVHTEAFF. The sequenced CDR3 bases are TGTGCCAGCAGCTCCTTGGGCAGGGTTCATACTGAA. The J gene is TRBJ1-1, the V gene TRBV7-8, with D maybe TRBD1 (5 bases). From the germline J gene comes the end of the CDR3, since the read stops 3 residues before it. Germline loops: CDR1 SGHVS, CDR2 FQNEAQ. This CDR3 is 15 amino acids long. Trimming took off 4 bases at V and 5 bases at J, with 17 bases between the two ends.

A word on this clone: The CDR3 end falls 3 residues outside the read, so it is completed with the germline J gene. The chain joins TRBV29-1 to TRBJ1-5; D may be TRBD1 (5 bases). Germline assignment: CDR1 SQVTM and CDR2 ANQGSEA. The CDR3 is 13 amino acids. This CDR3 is CSVRDSQGSPQHF. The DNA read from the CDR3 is TGCAGCGTTCGCGACAGCCAAGGAAGTCCC.

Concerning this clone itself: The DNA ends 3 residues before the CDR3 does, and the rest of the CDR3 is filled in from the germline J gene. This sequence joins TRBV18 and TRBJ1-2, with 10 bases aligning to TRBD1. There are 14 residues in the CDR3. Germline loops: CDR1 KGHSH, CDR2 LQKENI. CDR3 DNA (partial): TGTGCCAGCTCACCGCCGACAGGGGGCGGCGAC. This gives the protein CASSPPTGGGD. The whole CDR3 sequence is CASSPPTGGGDYTF. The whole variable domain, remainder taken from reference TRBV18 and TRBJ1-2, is NAGVMQNPRHLVRRRGQEARLRCSPMKGHSHVYWYRQLPEEGLKFMVYLQKENIIDESGMPKERFSAEFPKEGPSILRIQQVVRGDSAAYFCASSPPTGGGDYTFGSGTRLTVV.

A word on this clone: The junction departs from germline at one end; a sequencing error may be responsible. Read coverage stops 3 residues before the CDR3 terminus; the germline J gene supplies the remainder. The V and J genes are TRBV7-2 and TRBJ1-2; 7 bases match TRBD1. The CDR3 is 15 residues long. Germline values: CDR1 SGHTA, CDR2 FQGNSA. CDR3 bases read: TGTGCCAGCAGCGTAGCTCAGGGGGTCCGCTATGGC. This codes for CASSVAQGVRYG. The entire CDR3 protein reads CASSVAQGVRYGYTF.

Partial CDR3 DNA: TGCAGTGCTAGAAGGTCCGGGGTTAACTATGGC. It codes for CSARRSGVNYG. The full CDR3 reads CSARRSGVNYGYTF. The V gene is TRBV20-1, the J gene TRBJ1-2; unclear D gene. The read stops 3 residues short of the end of the CDR3; the missing end is completed from the germline J gene. The CDR3 has 14 amino acids. V was trimmed by 2 bases and J by 1 base, leaving 11 bases between them. The germline gives CDR1 DFQATT, CDR2 SNEGSKA (reference sequence).

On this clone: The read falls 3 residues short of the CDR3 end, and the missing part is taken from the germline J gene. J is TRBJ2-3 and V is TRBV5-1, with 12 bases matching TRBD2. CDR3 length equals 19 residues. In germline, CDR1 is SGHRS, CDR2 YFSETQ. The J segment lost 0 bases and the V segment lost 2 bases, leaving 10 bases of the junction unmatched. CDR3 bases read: TGCGCCAGCAGCTTTCCCAAGAGGACTAGCGGGGAAAGCACAGATACG. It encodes CASSFPKRTSGESTDT. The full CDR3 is CASSFPKRTSGESTDTQYF.